Presented here are 13 T cell receptor beta chains from one specimen sequenced in a study of technical replicates of blood from four donors. Data came from immunoSEQ multiplex PCR; TCRdb stores just in-frame clones and leaves some out. This sample carries 55,000 to 85,000 clones, about 96% of them seen once, and the ten largest clones take 0.2% to 0.25%. Sequencing used T cells isolated from PBMCs. The origin of the receptors is a human donor in good health.

This sequence joins TRBV4-1 and TRBJ1-2; D remains ambiguous. The V gene lost 1 base and the J gene lost 6 bases, with 12 bases spanning the gap. Germline V lookup: CDR1 MGHRA, CDR2 YSYEKL. The length of the CDR3 is 14 residues. CDR3 protein: CASSQVSSQDGYTF. DNA of the CDR3: TGCGCCAGCAGCCAAGTCTCCAGCCAGGATGGCTACACCTTC.

The chain recombines TRBV6-6 with TRBJ1-4; D is ambiguous. The CDR3 has 13 amino acids. From germline, CDR1 is MNHNY and CDR2 SVGAGI (reference sequence). The V and J ends lost 10 bases and 8 bases respectively, with 17 bases between them. CDR3 residues: CATKREVGEKLFF. CDR3 nucleotides: TGTGCCACAAAGCGGGAGGTGGGCGAAAAACTGTTTTTT.

The J gene is TRBJ2-7, the V gene TRBV7-2; 8 bases map to TRBD2. The CDR3 sequence is 13 residues long. Trimming at V came to 2 bases and at J to 6 bases, leaving 3 bases not matched to a gene. The germline CDR1 and CDR2 sequences are SGHTA and FQGNSA. This CDR3 reads CASSLSGGREQYF. CDR3 nucleotide sequence: TGTGCCAGCAGCTTATCGGGGGGGCGCGAGCAGTACTTC. The variable domain in full, completed from reference TRBV7-2 and TRBJ2-7, reads GAGVSQSPSNKVTEKGKDVELRCDPISGHTALYWYRQSLGQGLEFLIYFQGNSAPDKSGLPSDRFSAERTGGSVSTLTIQRTQQEDSAVYLCASSLSGGREQYFGPGTRLTVT.

The CDR3 protein is CASSELRTVPGELFF. The CDR3 region has the DNA TGTGCCAGCAGTGAATTGCGGACAGTCCCCGGGGAGCTGTTTTTT. This chain uses TRBV25-1 with TRBJ2-2; D perhaps matches TRBD1 (6 bases). The CDR3 totals 15 residues. In germline, CDR1 is MGHDK, CDR2 SYGVNS. V shed 1 base and J shed 6 bases, with 12 bases lying between them.

The chain links TRBV6-4 to TRBJ2-2; TRBD1 aligns across 9 bases. The V and J ends lost 0 bases and 3 bases, in that order; junction bases with no gene match: 2. This CDR3 has 16 amino acids. CDR1 and CDR2 (germline): MRHNA, SNTAGT. CDR3 bases: TGTGCCAGCAGTGACTCTAGACAGGGGGACACCGGGGAGCTGTTTTTT. Translation gives CASSDSRQGDTGELFF.

The gene calls are TRBV6-1 and TRBJ2-7; 7 bases are a match to TRBD1. After removal of 1 base from V and 2 bases from J, the junction contained 11 bases not matched to a gene. The germline V gene encodes CDR1 MNHNS and CDR2 SASEGT. This CDR3 comprises 17 residues. The CDR3 sequence: CASSEGVLGGDTYEQYF. CDR3 DNA: TGTGCCAGCAGTGAAGGTGTTTTAGGGGGCGACACCTACGAGCAGTACTTC.

This sequence joins TRBV28 and TRBJ2-5, with TRBD1 identical over 7 bases. Germline CDR1 MDHEN, CDR2 SYDVKM. CDR3 size: 14 residues. V was clipped by 6 bases and J by 4 bases; unmatched bases: 8. The DNA of the CDR3 is TGTGCCAGCAGCCTCTGGCACAGGGGAGAGACCCAGTACTTC. Translation: CASSLWHRGETQYF.

The rearrangement uses TRBV12-5 and TRBJ2-5; D remains ambiguous. Trimming removed 3 bases from V and 3 bases from J, with 8 bases in between. The CDR3 spans 13 residues. In germline, CDR1 is LGHNT, CDR2 FRNRAP. CDR3 sequence: CASGFYGEETQYF. The CDR3, as DNA: TGTGCTAGTGGTTTTTACGGAGAAGAGACCCAGTACTTC.

The chain has TRBV25-1 and TRBJ1-1; 7 bases agree with TRBD1. J lost 7 bases, V lost 4 bases, and 9 bases had no gene match. The germline CDR1 and CDR2 sequences are MGHDK and SYGVNS. The CDR3 runs to 14 residues. This chain's CDR3 is CASSGLDRFNEAFF. The CDR3 bases are TGTGCCAGCAGTGGATTGGACAGGTTCAATGAAGCTTTCTTT. The full variable domain, in which reference TRBV25-1 and TRBJ1-1 provide the parts outside the CDR3, is EADIYQTPRYLVIGTGKKITLECSQTMGHDKMYWYQQDPGMELHLIHYSYGVNSTEKGDLSSESTVSRIRTEHFPLTLESARPSHTSQYLCASSGLDRFNEAFFGQGTRLTVV.

The chain uses TRBV11-2 and TRBJ2-3; 14 bases are shared with TRBD2. With V trimmed by 4 bases and J by 6 bases, 6 bases remained unmatched. This CDR3 has 16 amino acids. Germline-derived CDR1 and CDR2 are SGHAT and FQNNGV. CDR3 nucleotide sequence: TGTGCCAGCAGCTACCCGGGACTAGCGGGAGCGGATACGCAGTATTTT. Its protein is CASSYPGLAGADTQYF.

This chain connects TRBV5-4 to TRBJ1-2; tentatively, D is TRBD1 (5 bases). Trimming left V 2 bases short and J 7 bases short, with 15 bases between. The CDR3 totals 14 residues. The germline V gene encodes CDR1 SGHNT and CDR2 YYREEE (reference sequence). This CDR3 is CASSFYRSAGGYTF. The CDR3 bases are TGTGCCAGCAGCTTTTACAGGTCCGCCGGTGGCTACACCTTC. The whole variable domain, filled in from reference TRBV5-4 and TRBJ1-2, reads ETGVTQSPTHLIKTRGQQVTLRCSSQSGHNTVSWYQQALGQGPQFIFQYYREEENGRGNFPPRFSGLQFPNYSSELNVNALELDDSALYLCASSFYRSAGGYTFGSGTRLTVV.

The J gene is TRBJ1-2, the V gene TRBV19; D is unclear. Trimming took 6 bases from V and 8 from J, leaving 13 bases between them. Germline V lookup: CDR1 LNHDA, CDR2 SQIVND (reference sequence). The CDR3 is 12 residues long. The CDR3 DNA reads as TGTGCCAGTAGGTCCGGGGTTGGGGGCTACACCTTC. It specifies CASRSGVGGYTF.

The V gene is TRBV5-4, the J gene TRBJ1-5, with D unclear. CDR1 SGHNT and CDR2 YYREEE come from the germline V gene (reference sequence). V was trimmed by 4 bases and J by 5 bases, leaving 13 bases between them. The CDR3 has 14 amino acids. This CDR3 is CASSLGPGDQPQHF. The DNA for the CDR3 is TGTGCCAGCAGCCTCGGACCCGGGGATCAGCCCCAGCATTTT.